A single sample gave rise to the 7 T cell receptor beta chains below, sequenced in a study of OX40 agonist ivuxolimab in advanced cancers. The repertoire was sequenced with immunoSEQ multiplex PCR; TCRdb's copy has only in-frame clones and lacks some. This sample carries approximately 45,000 clones, nearly 90% of them seen once, and the ten largest clones take roughly 18%. This specimen consisted of CD4+ or CD8+ T cells sorted from blood, obtained in a trial of the OX40 agonist ivuxolimab. The source is an adult with an advanced solid tumor such as melanoma, head and neck, liver or kidney cancer.

The CDR3 loop reads CASSVAGDSSYEQYF. Written as DNA, the CDR3 is TGTGCCAGCAGCGTAGCTGGAGACAGCTCCTACGAGCAGTACTTC. The chain combines TRBV9 with TRBJ2-7; D possibly corresponds to TRBD1 (5 bases). Germline CDR1 and CDR2: SGDLS and YYNGEE. The CDR3 is made up of 15 amino acids. Trimming removed 0 bases from V and 0 bases from J, with 10 bases in between.

This rearrangement joins TRBV2 to TRBJ2-3, with 8 bases lining up with TRBD2. Looked up from germline, CDR1 is SNHLY and CDR2 is FYNNEI. V gave up 3 bases and J gave up 5 bases; unmatched junction bases: 7. The CDR3 covers 15 residues. CDR3 sequence (DNA): TGTGCCAGCAGTGACGGGGGGGCGGCCGGAGATACGCAGTATTTT. It codes for CASSDGGAAGDTQYF.

The chain carries TRBV5-5 and TRBJ2-7; D gene ambiguous. Germline V gene data show CDR1 as SGHKS and CDR2 as YYEKEE (reference sequence). V was cut by 0 bases and J by 0 bases, with 4 bases left in between. The CDR3 is made up of 13 amino acids. This CDR3 reads CASSLVSSYEQYV. In nucleotides, the CDR3 is TGTGCCAGCAGCTTGGTCAGCTCCTACGAGCAGTACGTC.

The genes are TRBV7-6 and TRBJ1-1; 7 positions agree with TRBD1. Per germline, CDR1 SGHVS and CDR2 FNYEAQ. CDR3 length equals 16 residues. V trimming: 1 base; J trimming: 1 base; junction bases outside the gene matches: 6. In DNA form, the CDR3 reads TGTGCCAGCAGCTTAGAAAGGGGGCCGGGGAACACTGAAGCTTTCTTT. Translating gives CASSLERGPGNTEAFF.

CDR3 sequence reads: CASSYSMAGGNGYTF. CDR3 DNA sequence: TGTGCCAGCAGTTACTCGATGGCTGGGGGAAATGGCTACACCTTC. The chain carries TRBV6-5 and TRBJ1-2; perhaps TRBD1 as D (5 bases). Germline V gene lookup returns CDR1 MNHEY and CDR2 SVGAGI. V lost 0 bases, J lost 6 bases, and 14 bases lay in between. This CDR3 contains 15 residues.

The chain links TRBV4-3 to TRBJ2-7, with 9 bases that match TRBD1. Trimming cost V 2 bases and J 3 bases; bases outside gene matches: 5. The CDR3 runs 15 residues. Per germline, CDR1 LGHNA and CDR2 YSLEER. The CDR3 DNA reads as TGCGCCAGCAGCCAATCCCTGACAGGGGGCTACGAGCAGTACGTC. Translating gives CASSQSLTGGYEQYV.

This clone was seen only once. V gene TRBV7-6 combines with J gene TRBJ2-1, with D tentatively TRBD1 (6 bases). V lost 1 base and J 7 bases, leaving 11 bases between the germline ends. CDR3 length: 14 residues. The germline V gene encodes CDR1 SGHVS and CDR2 FNYEAQ. The CDR3 reads CASSLDRVRNEQFF. The CDR3, as DNA: TGTGCCAGCAGCTTAGACAGGGTGAGAAATGAGCAGTTCTTC.